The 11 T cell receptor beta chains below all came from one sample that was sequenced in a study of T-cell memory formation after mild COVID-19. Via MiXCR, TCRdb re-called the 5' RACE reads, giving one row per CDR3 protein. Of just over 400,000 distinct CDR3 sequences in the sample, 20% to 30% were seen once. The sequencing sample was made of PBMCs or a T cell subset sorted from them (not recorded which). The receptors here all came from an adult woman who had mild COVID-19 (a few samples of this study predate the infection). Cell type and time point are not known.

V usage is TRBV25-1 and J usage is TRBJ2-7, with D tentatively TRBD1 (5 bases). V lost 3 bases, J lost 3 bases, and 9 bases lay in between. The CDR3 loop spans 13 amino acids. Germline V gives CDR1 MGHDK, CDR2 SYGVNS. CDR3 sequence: CASSDPGIYEQYF. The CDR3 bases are TGTGCCAGCAGTGACCCAGGGATCTACGAGCAGTACTTC.

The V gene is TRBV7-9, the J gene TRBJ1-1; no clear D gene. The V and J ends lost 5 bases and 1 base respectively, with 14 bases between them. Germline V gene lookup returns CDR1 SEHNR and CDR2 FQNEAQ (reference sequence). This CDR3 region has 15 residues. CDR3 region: CASSRSRLTNTEAFF. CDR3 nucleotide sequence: TGTGCCAGCAGCCGTTCGCGGCTCACGAACACTGAAGCTTTCTTT. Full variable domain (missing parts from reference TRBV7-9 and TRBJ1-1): DTGVSQNPRHKITKRGQNVTFRCDPISEHNRLYWYRQTLGQGPEFLTYFQNEAQLEKSRLLSDRFSAERPKGSFSTLEIQRTEQGDSAMYLCASSRSRLTNTEAFFGQGTRLTVV.

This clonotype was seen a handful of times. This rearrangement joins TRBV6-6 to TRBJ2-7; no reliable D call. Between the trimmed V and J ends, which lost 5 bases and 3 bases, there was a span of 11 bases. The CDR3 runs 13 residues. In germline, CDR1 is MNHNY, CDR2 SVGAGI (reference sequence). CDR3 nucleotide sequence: TGTGCCAGCAGTAGCGAGACCCTCTACGAGCAGTACTTC. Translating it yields CASSSETLYEQYF.

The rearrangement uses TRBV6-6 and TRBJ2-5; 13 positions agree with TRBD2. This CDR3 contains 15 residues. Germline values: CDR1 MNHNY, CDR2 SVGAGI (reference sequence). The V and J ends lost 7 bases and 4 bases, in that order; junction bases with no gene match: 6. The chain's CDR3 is CASNPGTSGVETQYF. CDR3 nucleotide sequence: TGTGCCAGCAACCCCGGGACTAGCGGGGTAGAGACCCAGTACTTC.

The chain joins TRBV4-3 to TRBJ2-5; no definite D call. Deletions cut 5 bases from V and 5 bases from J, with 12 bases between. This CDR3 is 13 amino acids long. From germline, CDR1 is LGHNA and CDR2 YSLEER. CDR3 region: CASSAVLYETQYF. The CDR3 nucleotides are TGCGCCAGCAGCGCCGTACTATATGAGACCCAGTACTTC.

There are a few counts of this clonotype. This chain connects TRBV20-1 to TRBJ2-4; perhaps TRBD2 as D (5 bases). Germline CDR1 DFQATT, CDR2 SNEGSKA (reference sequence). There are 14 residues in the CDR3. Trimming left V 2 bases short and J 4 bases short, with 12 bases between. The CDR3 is CSARPPGGKNIQYF. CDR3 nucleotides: TGCAGTGCTAGACCACCTGGAGGTAAAAACATTCAGTACTTC.

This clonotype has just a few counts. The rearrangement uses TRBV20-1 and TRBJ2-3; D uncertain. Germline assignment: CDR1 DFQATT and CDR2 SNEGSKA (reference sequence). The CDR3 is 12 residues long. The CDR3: CAQVGLTDTQYF. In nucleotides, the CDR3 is TGCGCTCAAGTCGGGCTAACAGATACGCAGTATTTT.

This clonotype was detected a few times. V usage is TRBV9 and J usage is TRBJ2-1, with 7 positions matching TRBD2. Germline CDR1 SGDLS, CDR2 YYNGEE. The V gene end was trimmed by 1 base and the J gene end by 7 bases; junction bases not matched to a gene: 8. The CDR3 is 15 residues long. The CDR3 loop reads CASSVIAGPWNEQFF. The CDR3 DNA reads TGTGCCAGCAGCGTAATAGCGGGCCCATGGAATGAGCAGTTCTTC. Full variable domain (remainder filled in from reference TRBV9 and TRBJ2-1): DSGVTQTPKHLITATGQRVTLRCSPRSGDLSVYWYQQSLDQGLQFLIQYYNGEERAKGNILERFSAQQFPDLHSELNLSSLELGDSALYFCASSVIAGPWNEQFFGPGTRLTVL.

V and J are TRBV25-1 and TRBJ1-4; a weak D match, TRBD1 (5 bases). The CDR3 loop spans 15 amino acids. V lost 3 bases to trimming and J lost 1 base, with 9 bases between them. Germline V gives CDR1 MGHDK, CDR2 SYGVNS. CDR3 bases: TGTGCCAGCAGTGAGGGGGGTGGAACTAATGAAAAACTGTTTTTT. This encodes CASSEGGGTNEKLFF.

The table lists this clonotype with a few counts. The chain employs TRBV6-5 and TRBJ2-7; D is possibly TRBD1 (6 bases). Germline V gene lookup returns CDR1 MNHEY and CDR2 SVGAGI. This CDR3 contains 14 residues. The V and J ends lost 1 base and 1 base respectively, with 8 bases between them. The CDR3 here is CASSYLDSSYEQYF. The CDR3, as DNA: TGTGCCAGCAGTTACTTGGACAGTTCCTACGAGCAGTACTTC.

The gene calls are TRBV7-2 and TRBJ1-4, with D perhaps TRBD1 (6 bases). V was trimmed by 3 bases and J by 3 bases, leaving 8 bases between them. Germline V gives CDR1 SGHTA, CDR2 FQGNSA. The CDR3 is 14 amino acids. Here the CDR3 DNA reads TGTGCCAGCAGCTTTCCAGGGGCTAATGAAAAACTGTTTTTT. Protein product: CASSFPGANEKLFF. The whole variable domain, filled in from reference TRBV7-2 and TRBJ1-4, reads GAGVSQSPSNKVTEKGKDVELRCDPISGHTALYWYRQSLGQGLEFLIYFQGNSAPDKSGLPSDRFSAERTGGSVSTLTIQRTQQEDSAVYLCASSFPGANEKLFFGSGTQLSVL.